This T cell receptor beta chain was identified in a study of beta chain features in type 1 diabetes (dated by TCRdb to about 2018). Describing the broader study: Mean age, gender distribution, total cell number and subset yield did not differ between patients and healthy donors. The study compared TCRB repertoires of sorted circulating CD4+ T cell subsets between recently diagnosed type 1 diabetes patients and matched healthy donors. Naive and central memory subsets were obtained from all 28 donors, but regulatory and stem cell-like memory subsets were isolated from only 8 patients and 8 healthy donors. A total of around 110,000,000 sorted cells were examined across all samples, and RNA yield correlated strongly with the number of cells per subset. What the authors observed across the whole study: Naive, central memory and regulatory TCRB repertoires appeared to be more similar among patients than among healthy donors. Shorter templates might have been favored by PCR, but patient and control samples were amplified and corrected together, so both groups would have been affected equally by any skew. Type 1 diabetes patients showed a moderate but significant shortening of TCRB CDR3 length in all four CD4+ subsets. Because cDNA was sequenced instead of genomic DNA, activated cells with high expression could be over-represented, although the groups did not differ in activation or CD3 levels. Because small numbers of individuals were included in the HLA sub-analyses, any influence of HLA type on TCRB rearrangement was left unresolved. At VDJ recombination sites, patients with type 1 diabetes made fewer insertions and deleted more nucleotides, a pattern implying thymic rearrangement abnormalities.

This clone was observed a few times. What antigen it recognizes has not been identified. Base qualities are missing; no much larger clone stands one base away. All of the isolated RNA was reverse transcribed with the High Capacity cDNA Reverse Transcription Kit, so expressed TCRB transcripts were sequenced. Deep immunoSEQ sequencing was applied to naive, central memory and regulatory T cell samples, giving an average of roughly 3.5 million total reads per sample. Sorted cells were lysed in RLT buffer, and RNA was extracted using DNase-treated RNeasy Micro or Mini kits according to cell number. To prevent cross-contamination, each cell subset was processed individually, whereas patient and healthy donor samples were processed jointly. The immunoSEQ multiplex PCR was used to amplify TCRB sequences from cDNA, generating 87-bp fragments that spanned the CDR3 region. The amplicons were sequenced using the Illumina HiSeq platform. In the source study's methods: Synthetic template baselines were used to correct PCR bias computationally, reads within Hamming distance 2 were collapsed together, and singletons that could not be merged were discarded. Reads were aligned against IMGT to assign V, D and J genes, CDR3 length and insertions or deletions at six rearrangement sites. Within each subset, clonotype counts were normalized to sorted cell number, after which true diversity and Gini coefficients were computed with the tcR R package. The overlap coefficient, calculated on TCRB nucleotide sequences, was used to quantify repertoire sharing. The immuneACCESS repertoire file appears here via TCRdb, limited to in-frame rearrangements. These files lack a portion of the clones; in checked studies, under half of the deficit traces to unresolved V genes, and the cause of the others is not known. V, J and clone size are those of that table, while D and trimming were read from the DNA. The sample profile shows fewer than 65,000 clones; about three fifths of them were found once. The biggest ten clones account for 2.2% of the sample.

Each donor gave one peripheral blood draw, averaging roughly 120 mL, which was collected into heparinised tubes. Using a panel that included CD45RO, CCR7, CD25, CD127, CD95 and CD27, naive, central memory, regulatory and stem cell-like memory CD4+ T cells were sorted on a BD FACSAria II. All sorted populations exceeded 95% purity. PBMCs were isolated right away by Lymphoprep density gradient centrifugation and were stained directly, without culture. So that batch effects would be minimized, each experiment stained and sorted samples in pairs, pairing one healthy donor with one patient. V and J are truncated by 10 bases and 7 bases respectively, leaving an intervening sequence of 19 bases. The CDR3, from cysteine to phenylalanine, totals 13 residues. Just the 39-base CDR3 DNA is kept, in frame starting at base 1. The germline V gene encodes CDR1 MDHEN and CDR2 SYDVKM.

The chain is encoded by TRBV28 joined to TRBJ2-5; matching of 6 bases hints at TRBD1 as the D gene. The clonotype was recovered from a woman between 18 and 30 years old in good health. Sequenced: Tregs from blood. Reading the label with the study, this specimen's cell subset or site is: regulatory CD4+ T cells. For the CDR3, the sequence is CAISGAAPGTQYF. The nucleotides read TGTGCCATTTCAGGGGCGGCCCCAGGGACCCAGTACTTC.